This T cell receptor (beta chain) comes out of a study of vaccination and CD4 T cells after COVID-19. About this clonotype itself: The antigen is not known.

The CDR3 sequence is 11 residues long. The V and J ends lost 4 bases and 6 bases respectively, with 7 bases between them. Per the germline V gene, CDR1 is SQVTM and CDR2 is ANQGSEA. Indicated treatment: roughly 11-day PBMC culture with coronavirus spike peptide pools or control peptides (ViraFEST assay). Expansion of antigen-specific T cells with peptide pools by ViraFEST preceded sequencing of TCRs. Sequencing of cultured CD4+ T cell DNA used the Oncomine TCR Beta short-read assay. TCRdb ran MiXCR on the PCR reads and lists one entry per CDR3 protein. The table includes approximately 13,000 distinct CDR3 sequences, roughly 61% detected once.

The sequence derives from a human donor who had recovered from COVID-19. The chain combines TRBV29-1 with TRBJ2-1, with D unresolved. The sequenced sample consisted of CD4+ T cells from blood, cultured in vitro. The DNA of the CDR3 is TGCAGCGTTGGAAAGATCAATGAGCAGTTCTTC. Its translation: CSVGKINEQFF.